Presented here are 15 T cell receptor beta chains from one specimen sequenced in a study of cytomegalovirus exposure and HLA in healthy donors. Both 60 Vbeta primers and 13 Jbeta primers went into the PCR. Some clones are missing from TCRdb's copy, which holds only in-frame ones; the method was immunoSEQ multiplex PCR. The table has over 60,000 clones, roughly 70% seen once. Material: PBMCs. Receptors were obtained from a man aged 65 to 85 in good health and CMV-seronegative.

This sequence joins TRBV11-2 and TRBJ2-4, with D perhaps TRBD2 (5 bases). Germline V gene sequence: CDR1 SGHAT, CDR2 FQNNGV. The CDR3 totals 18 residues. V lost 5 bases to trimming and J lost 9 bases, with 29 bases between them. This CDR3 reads CASSISGIRGPGIGIQYF. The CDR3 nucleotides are TGTGCCAGCAGCATATCCGGGATCCGTGGACCCGGGATAGGCATTCAGTACTTC.

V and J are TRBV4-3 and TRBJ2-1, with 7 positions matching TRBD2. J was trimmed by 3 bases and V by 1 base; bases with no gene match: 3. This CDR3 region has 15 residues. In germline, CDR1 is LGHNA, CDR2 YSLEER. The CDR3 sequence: CASSQARGSYNEQFF. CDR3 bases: TGCGCCAGCAGCCAAGCTCGCGGGAGCTACAATGAGCAGTTCTTC.

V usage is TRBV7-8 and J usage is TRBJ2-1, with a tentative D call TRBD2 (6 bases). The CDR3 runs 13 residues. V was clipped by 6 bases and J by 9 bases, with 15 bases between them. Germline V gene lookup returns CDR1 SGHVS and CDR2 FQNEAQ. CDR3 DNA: TGTGCCAGCAGGCTGGGGACTTATCGTGAGCAGTTCTTC. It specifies CASRLGTYREQFF.

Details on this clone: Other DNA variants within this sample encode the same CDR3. CDR3 nucleotide sequence: TGTGCCAGCAGCTTACTGGCCAGGGGTAGCAATCAGCCCCAGCATTTT. Protein: CASSLLARGSNQPQHF. The chain combines TRBV7-2 with TRBJ1-5; possibly TRBD1 for D (6 bases). This CDR3 comprises 16 residues. V dropped 2 bases and J dropped 0 bases, with 11 bases sitting between them. In germline, CDR1 is SGHTA, CDR2 FQGNSA.

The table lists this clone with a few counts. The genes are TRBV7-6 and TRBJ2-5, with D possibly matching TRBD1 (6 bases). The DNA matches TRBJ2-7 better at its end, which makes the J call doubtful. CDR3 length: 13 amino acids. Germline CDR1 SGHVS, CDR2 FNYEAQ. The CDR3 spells CASSSQGINEQYF. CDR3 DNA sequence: TGTGCCAGCAGCTCACAGGGAATCAACGAGCAGTACTTC.

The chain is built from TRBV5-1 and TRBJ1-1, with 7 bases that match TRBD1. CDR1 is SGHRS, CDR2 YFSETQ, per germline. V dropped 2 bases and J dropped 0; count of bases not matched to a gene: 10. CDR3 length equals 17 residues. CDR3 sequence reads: CASSFKQGSSLNTEAFF. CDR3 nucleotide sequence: TGCGCCAGCAGCTTCAAACAGGGGAGTAGTTTGAACACTGAAGCTTTCTTT.

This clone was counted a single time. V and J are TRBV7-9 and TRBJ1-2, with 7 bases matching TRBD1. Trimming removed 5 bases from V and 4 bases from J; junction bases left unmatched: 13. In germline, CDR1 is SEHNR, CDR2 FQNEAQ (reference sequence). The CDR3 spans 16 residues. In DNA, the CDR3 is TGTGCCAGCAGCCGACCGGGACAGCATGATTTCTATGGCTACACCTTC. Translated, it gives CASSRPGQHDFYGYTF.

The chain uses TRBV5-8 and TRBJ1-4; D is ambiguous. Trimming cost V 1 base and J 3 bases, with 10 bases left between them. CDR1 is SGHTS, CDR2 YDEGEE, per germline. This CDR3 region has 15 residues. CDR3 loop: CASSLTYGANEKLFF. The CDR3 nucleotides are TGTGCCAGCAGCTTGACGTACGGGGCTAATGAAAAACTGTTTTTT.

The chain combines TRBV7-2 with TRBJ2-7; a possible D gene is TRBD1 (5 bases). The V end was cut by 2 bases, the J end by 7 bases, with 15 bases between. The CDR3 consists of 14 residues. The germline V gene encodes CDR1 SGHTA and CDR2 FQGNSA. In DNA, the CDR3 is TGTGCCAGCAGCTTACATCAGGGTGGAAGGGAGCAGTACTTC. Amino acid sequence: CASSLHQGGREQYF.

CDR3 DNA: TGTGCCAGCAGCTCTCAACAGGGGAACTATGGCTACACCTTC. This encodes CASSSQQGNYGYTF. This chain connects TRBV9 to TRBJ1-2; 7 bases map to TRBD1. The V gene's germline CDR1 is SGDLS and CDR2 YYNGEE. V shed 4 bases and J 2 bases; nucleotides not matched to a gene: 5. This CDR3 spans 14 amino acids.

CDR3 coding DNA: TGTGCCAGCAATGACAGGGGAGGGCAAGAGACCCAGTACTTC. Translation gives CASNDRGGQETQYF. The chain combines TRBV6-5 with TRBJ2-5; D is perhaps TRBD1 (8 bases). V was trimmed by 7 bases and J by 2 bases, leaving 14 bases between them. CDR3 length: 14 residues. Germline CDR1 reads MNHEY; CDR2 reads SVGAGI.

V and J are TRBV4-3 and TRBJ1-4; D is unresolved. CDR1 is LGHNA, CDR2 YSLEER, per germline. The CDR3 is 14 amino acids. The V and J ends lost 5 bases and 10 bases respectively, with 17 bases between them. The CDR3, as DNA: TGCGCCAGCAGCTTCGAGAGGGAGGGCTCAAAACTGTTTTTT. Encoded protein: CASSFEREGSKLFF.

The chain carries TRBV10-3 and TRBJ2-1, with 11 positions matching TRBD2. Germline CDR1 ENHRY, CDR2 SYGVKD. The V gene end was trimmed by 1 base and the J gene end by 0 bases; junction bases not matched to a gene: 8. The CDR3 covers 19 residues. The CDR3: CAISEFLAGGSSSYNEQFF. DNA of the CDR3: TGTGCCATCAGTGAGTTTCTAGCGGGAGGCTCGAGCTCCTACAATGAGCAGTTCTTC.

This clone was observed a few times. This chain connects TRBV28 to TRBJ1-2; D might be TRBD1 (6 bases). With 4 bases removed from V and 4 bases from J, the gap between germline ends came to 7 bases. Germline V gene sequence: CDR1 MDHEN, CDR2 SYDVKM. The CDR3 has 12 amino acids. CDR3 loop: CASSSDSYGYTF. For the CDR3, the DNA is TGTGCCAGCAGTTCGGACAGCTATGGCTACACCTTC.

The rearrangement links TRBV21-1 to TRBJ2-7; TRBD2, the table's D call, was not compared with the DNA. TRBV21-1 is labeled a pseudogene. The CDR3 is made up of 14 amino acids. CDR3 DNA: TGTGCCAGCAGCAAAGGGAGGTTGTCTCTCGAGCAGTACTTC. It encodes CASSKGRLSLEQYF.